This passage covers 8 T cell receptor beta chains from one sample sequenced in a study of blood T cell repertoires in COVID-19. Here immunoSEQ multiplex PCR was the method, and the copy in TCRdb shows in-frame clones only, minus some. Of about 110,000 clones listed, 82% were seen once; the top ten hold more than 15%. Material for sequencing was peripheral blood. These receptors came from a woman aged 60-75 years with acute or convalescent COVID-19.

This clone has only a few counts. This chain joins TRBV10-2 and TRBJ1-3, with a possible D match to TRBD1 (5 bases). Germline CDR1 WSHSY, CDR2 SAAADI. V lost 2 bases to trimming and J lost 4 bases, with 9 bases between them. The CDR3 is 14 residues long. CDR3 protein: CASSERGLGNTIYF. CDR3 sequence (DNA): TGCGCCAGCAGTGAGAGGGGCCTGGGAAACACCATATATTTT.

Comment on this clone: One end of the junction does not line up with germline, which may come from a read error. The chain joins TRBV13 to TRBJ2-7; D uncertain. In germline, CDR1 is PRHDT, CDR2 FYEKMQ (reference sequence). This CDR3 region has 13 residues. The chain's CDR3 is CASSLGRAYEQYF. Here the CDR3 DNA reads TGTGCCAGCAGCCTAGGACGGGCCTACGAGCAGTACTTC.

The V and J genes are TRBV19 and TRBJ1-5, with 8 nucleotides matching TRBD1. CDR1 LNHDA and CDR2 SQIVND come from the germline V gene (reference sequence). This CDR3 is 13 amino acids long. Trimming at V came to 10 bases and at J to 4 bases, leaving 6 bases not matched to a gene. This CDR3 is CATVDRGNQPQHF. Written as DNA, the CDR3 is TGTGCCACCGTTGACAGGGGAAATCAGCCCCAGCATTTT.

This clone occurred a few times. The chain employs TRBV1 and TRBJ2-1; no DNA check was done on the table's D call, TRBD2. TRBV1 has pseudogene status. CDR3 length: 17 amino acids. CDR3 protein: CTSSQDYRDWIFNEQFF. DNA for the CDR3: TGCACCAGCAGCCAAGATTACCGGGACTGGATTTTCAATGAGCAGTTCTTC.

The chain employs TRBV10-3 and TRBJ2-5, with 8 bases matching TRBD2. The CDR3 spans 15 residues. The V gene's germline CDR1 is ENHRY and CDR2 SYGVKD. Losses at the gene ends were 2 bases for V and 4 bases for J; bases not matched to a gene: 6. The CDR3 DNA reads TGTGCCATCAGTGAGCCCTCGGGGGGGGGAGAGACCCAGTACTTC. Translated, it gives CAISEPSGGGETQYF.

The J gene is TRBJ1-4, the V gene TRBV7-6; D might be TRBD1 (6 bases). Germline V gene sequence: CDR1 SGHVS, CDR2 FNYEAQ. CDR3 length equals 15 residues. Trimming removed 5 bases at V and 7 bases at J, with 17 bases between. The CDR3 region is CASSASTGRSEKLFF. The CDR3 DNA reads TGTGCCAGCAGCGCATCAACAGGGCGAAGTGAAAAACTGTTTTTT.

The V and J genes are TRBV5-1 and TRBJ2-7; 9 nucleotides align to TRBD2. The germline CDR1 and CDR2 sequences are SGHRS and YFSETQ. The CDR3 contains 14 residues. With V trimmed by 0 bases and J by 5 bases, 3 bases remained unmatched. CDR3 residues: CASSLGSGGNEQYF. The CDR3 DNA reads TGCGCCAGCAGCTTGGGTAGCGGGGGTAACGAGCAGTACTTC.

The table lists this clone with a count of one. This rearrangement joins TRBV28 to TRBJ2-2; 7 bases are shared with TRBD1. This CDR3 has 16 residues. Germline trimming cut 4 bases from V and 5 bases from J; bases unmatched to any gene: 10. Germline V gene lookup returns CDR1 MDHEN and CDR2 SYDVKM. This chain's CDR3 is CASSSPGTESTGELFF. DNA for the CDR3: TGTGCCAGCAGTTCGCCCGGGACAGAGTCGACCGGGGAGCTGTTTTTT.